The 28 T cell receptor beta chains presented below share a single source sample, sequenced in a study of graft-versus-host responses after intestinal transplantation (dated by TCRdb to the early 2020s). The antigens of these receptors remain unknown. Library method: the immunoSEQ multiplex PCR assay. TCRdb holds this immuneACCESS table with in-frame rearrangements only. Some clones are missing; in checked studies, unresolved V genes explain under half, and the rest has no known cause. For this sample there are about 110,000 clones; about 94% appear just once. The top ten constitute roughly 0.5% of the sample. Read against the paper, the sample's time point label means: cells obtained before transplantation from donor or recipient. Here the sequenced sample was unstimulated CD8+ T cells sorted from spleen or lymph node cells, taken before intestinal transplant. The receptors here all came from a human donor who received an intestinal transplant.

This clone has only one observation. This sequence joins TRBV9 and TRBJ2-7; D possibly uses TRBD1 or TRBD2 (5 bases each). Trimming stripped 4 bases from V and 1 base from J, with 12 bases between. The CDR3 extends over 14 amino acids. In germline, CDR1 is SGDLS, CDR2 YYNGEE. CDR3 region: CASSSRDLSYEQYF. CDR3 sequence (DNA): TGTGCCAGCAGCTCCCGGGACCTATCCTACGAGCAGTACTTC.

The chain uses TRBV13 and TRBJ2-2, with 10 bases that match TRBD1. The CDR3 length is 14 residues. Germline-derived CDR1 and CDR2 are PRHDT and FYEKMQ (reference sequence). V trimming: 5 bases; J trimming: 6 bases; junction bases outside the gene matches: 3. The CDR3 here is CASSPGTGAGELFF. The DNA of the CDR3 is TGTGCCAGCAGCCCAGGGACAGGGGCCGGGGAGCTGTTTTTT. The full variable domain, in which reference TRBV13 and TRBJ2-2 provide the parts outside the CDR3, is AAGVIQSPRHLIKEKRETATLKCYPIPRHDTVYWYQQGPGQDPQFLISFYEKMQSDKGSIPDRFSAQQFSDYHSELNMSSLELGDSALYFCASSPGTGAGELFFGEGSRLTVL.

The genes are TRBV15 and TRBJ1-2; no clear D. V was trimmed by 0 bases and J by 0 bases, leaving 2 bases between them. The CDR3 is made up of 13 amino acids. Germline CDR1 LNHNV, CDR2 YYDKDF (reference sequence). The CDR3 protein is CATSRDANYGYTF. In DNA, the CDR3 is TGTGCCACCAGCAGAGACGCTAACTATGGCTACACCTTC.

This chain uses TRBV11-2 with TRBJ2-3; D is ambiguous. V shed 5 bases and J shed 1 base, with 16 bases lying between them. The CDR3 is 16 amino acids. Germline V gene lookup returns CDR1 SGHAT and CDR2 FQNNGV. The DNA of the CDR3 is TGTGCCAGCAGCCCTGGGTGGATGATTCGCACAGATACGCAGTATTTT. This gives the protein CASSPGWMIRTDTQYF.

The genes are TRBV14 and TRBJ1-4, with 7 bases matching TRBD1. J lost 7 bases, V lost 4 bases, and 3 bases had no gene match. The CDR3 spans 13 residues. The germline gives CDR1 SGHDN, CDR2 FVKESK. The CDR3 DNA follows: TGTGCCAGCAGCCTACAGGGGAGTGAAAAACTGTTTTTT. Protein product: CASSLQGSEKLFF.

The rearrangement joins TRBV19 to TRBJ1-5; 7 nucleotides match TRBD1. From germline, CDR1 is LNHDA and CDR2 SQIVND (reference sequence). Trimming removed 1 base from V and 10 bases from J; junction bases left unmatched: 7. The CDR3 is 14 amino acids. CDR3 sequence: CASSIGTGLRPQHF. Written as DNA, the CDR3 is TGTGCCAGTAGTATAGGGACAGGCCTCAGACCCCAGCATTTT.

J is TRBJ2-5 and V is TRBV5-4; 8 nucleotides match TRBD2. The CDR3 contains 14 residues. With V trimmed by 4 bases and J by 6 bases, 8 bases remained unmatched. Germline CDR1 SGHNT, CDR2 YYREEE (reference sequence). The CDR3 DNA is TGTGCCAGCAGCATGGGGCGCGGGGGGCAGACCCAGTACTTC. This gives the protein CASSMGRGGQTQYF.

About this clone: The same CDR3 can be traced to other DNA sequences in this sample. The J gene is TRBJ2-1, the V gene TRBV7-9; TRBD2 is a possible D gene (6 bases). From germline, CDR1 is SEHNR and CDR2 FQNEAQ (reference sequence). The V and J ends lost 5 bases and 4 bases respectively, with 9 bases between them. This CDR3 region has 13 residues. The CDR3 spells CASSPRGYNEQFF. The CDR3, as DNA: TGTGCCAGCAGCCCTCGGGGGTACAATGAGCAGTTCTTC.

V and J are TRBV21-1 and TRBJ2-7. TRBV21-1 is a known pseudogene. This CDR3 region has 12 residues. In DNA form, the CDR3 reads TGTGCCAGCCCCGTTTGGTTAAGCGAGCAGTACTTC. Translating it yields CASPVWLSEQYF.

The chain links TRBV7-9 to TRBJ2-7; no clear D. Trimming took off 1 base at V and 2 bases at J, with 9 bases between the two ends. The CDR3 contains 14 residues. Germline lookup yields CDR1 SEHNR and CDR2 FQNEAQ (reference sequence). CDR3 DNA: TGTGCCAGCAGCTTAGTCGACGCTACCTACGAGCAGTACTTC. Translated, it gives CASSLVDATYEQYF.

The chain employs TRBV6-1 and TRBJ2-7, with 9 positions matching TRBD2. This CDR3 has 15 amino acids. J was trimmed by 3 bases and V by 6 bases; bases with no gene match: 9. Germline loops: CDR1 MNHNS, CDR2 SASEGT. CDR3: CASRLNSGSIYEQYF. The CDR3 region has the DNA TGTGCCAGCAGATTAAATAGCGGGAGTATCTACGAGCAGTACTTC.

The chain links TRBV13 to TRBJ2-7, with D possibly TRBD2 on 5 matching bases. Germline loops: CDR1 PRHDT, CDR2 FYEKMQ (reference sequence). CDR3 length: 14 amino acids. Trimming stripped 3 bases from V and 0 bases from J, with 9 bases between. DNA for the CDR3: TGTGCCAGCAGCTTTACGGGGAGCTCCTACGAGCAGTACTTC. Translation gives CASSFTGSSYEQYF.

V gene TRBV9 combines with J gene TRBJ1-1, with D perhaps TRBD1 (6 bases). Per germline, CDR1 SGDLS and CDR2 YYNGEE. This CDR3 is built from 13 residues. Trimming left V 4 bases short and J 11 bases short, with 18 bases between. DNA for the CDR3: TGTGCCAGCAGCACAACGAATAGGGGGAGGGCTTTCTTT. This translates into CASSTTNRGRAFF.

The rearrangement links TRBV27 to TRBJ1-1, with D perhaps TRBD1 (5 bases). Per the germline V gene, CDR1 is MNHEY and CDR2 is SMNVEV (reference sequence). The V gene lost 3 bases and the J gene lost 0 bases, with 11 bases spanning the gap. This CDR3 region has 15 residues. The CDR3 DNA reads as TGTGCCAGCAGTTTTTGGGGGGGAGTGAACACTGAAGCTTTCTTT. Amino acids: CASSFWGGVNTEAFF.

J is TRBJ1-4 and V is TRBV4-1; TRBD1 matches at 8 bases. This CDR3 is 16 amino acids long. Germline lookup yields CDR1 MGHRA and CDR2 YSYEKL. V lost 4 bases, J lost 8 bases, and 12 bases stayed unmatched. The CDR3 loop is CASSLSLGTGLEKLFF. The CDR3 coding sequence is TGCGCCAGCAGCCTTTCCTTAGGGACAGGCCTGGAAAAACTGTTTTTT.

This chain links TRBV11-2 with TRBJ2-7; D perhaps matches TRBD1 (6 bases). The CDR3 runs 15 residues. The V end lost 5 bases, the J end lost 3 bases, and 17 bases lay between the germline ends. Per germline, CDR1 SGHAT and CDR2 FQNNGV. The CDR3 protein is CASSLQPTGYYEQYF. The CDR3 nucleotides read TGTGCCAGCAGCCTACAGCCGACAGGTTACTACGAGCAGTACTTC.

With regard to this clone: The sample contains more than one DNA sequence encoding this CDR3. The chain couples TRBV20-1 to TRBJ2-7; D not resolved. The V gene's germline CDR1 is DFQATT and CDR2 SNEGSKA (reference sequence). V shed 0 bases and J shed 6 bases, with 6 bases lying between them. CDR3 length: 11 residues. CDR3 protein: CSARDGSEQYF. As DNA, the CDR3 is TGCAGTGCTAGAGACGGCTCCGAGCAGTACTTC.

The chain couples TRBV6-1 to TRBJ2-7; unclear D gene. In germline, CDR1 is MNHNS, CDR2 SASEGT. Trimming left V 4 bases short and J 0 bases short, with 7 bases between. The CDR3 contains 13 residues. The CDR3 protein is CASSAASSYEQYF. The CDR3 nucleotides read TGTGCCAGCAGTGCGGCGAGCTCCTACGAGCAGTACTTC.

This chain joins TRBV7-9 and TRBJ2-2; D possibly corresponds to TRBD2 (5 bases). V was cut by 5 bases and J by 5 bases, with 18 bases left in between. The CDR3 totals 16 residues. The germline V gene has CDR1 SEHNR and CDR2 FQNEAQ (reference sequence). The CDR3 sequence is CASSHPSGMGTGELFF. The CDR3 bases are TGTGCCAGCAGCCACCCGTCGGGAATGGGTACCGGGGAGCTGTTTTTT.

V usage is TRBV11-2 and J usage is TRBJ2-7, with 9 bases that match TRBD1. The CDR3 loop spans 14 amino acids. After removal of 3 bases from V and 5 bases from J, the junction contained 5 bases not matched to a gene. CDR1 and CDR2 (germline): SGHAT, FQNNGV. CDR3 bases: TGTGCCAGCAGCTTCCGGGACAGGGTCAACGAGCAGTACTTC. Amino acids: CASSFRDRVNEQYF.

The chain joins TRBV5-6 to TRBJ2-7; D gene ambiguous. The V and J ends lost 3 bases and 2 bases respectively, with 6 bases between them. This CDR3 region has 12 residues. Germline lookup yields CDR1 SGHDT and CDR2 YYEEEE. In nucleotides, the CDR3 is TGTGCCAGCAGCTGGAGAACCTACGAGCAGTACTTC. Translation gives CASSWRTYEQYF.

This clone was picked up one time. For the CDR3, the DNA is TGTGCCAGCAGCTTCCCCAAGCGGGGAAACTCTGGAAACACCATATATTTT. Amino acid sequence: CASSFPKRGNSGNTIYF. The chain has TRBV11-2 and TRBJ1-3, with D uncertain. The CDR3 has 17 amino acids. Germline-derived CDR1 and CDR2 are SGHAT and FQNNGV. Trimming left V 3 bases short and J 0 bases short, with 15 bases between.

V and J are TRBV6-1 and TRBJ2-7; 9 nucleotides agree with TRBD2. The J segment lost 6 bases and the V segment lost 6 bases, leaving 6 bases of the junction unmatched. Germline V gives CDR1 MNHNS, CDR2 SASEGT. CDR3 length: 13 residues. CDR3 sequence: CASSPGTSSEQYF. The CDR3 nucleotides are TGTGCCAGCAGCCCCGGGACTAGCTCCGAGCAGTACTTC.

This clone was counted once. The genes are TRBV25-1 and TRBJ2-3, with 7 nucleotides matching TRBD1. J was trimmed by 4 bases and V by 6 bases; bases with no gene match: 4. The CDR3 runs to 13 residues. Germline CDR1 is MGHDK and CDR2 is SYGVNS. CDR3 sequence reads: CASRTGLSDTQYF. CDR3 coding DNA: TGTGCCAGCAGGACAGGGTTATCAGATACGCAGTATTTT.

The chain joins TRBV28 to TRBJ2-4; D gene ambiguous. Germline V gives CDR1 MDHEN, CDR2 SYDVKM. With 4 bases removed from V and 1 base from J, the gap between germline ends came to 17 bases. CDR3 length: 17 residues. CDR3 sequence: CASSYLQLLGAKNIQYF. The CDR3 region has the DNA TGTGCCAGCAGTTACCTACAGCTTTTAGGGGCCAAAAACATTCAGTACTTC.

A word on this clone: At one end the junction does not follow the germline gene, possibly because of a read error. The CDR3 here is CASSRTDQETQYF. The CDR3 region has the DNA TGTGCTAGCAGCCGGACCGACCAAGAGACCCAGTACTTC. The V call is TRBV7-7, the J call TRBJ2-5; D ambiguous. The CDR3 sequence is 13 residues long. The germline gives CDR1 SSHAT, CDR2 FNYEAQ (reference sequence).

The rearrangement joins TRBV4-2 to TRBJ1-3; 7 positions match TRBD1. This CDR3 contains 14 residues. Germline CDR1 and CDR2: LGHNA and YNFKEQ. J gave up 8 bases and V 4 bases, and 8 bases lay outside the gene matches. DNA for the CDR3: TGTGCCAGCAGCCTTAAAACAGGGGAAGACACCATATATTTT. It specifies CASSLKTGEDTIYF.

The genes are TRBV2 and TRBJ2-1; no firm D call. The germline V gene has CDR1 SNHLY and CDR2 FYNNEI. Trimming left V 8 bases short and J 9 bases short, with 14 bases between. The CDR3 is 12 residues long. CDR3 loop: CASLTESPEQFF. For the CDR3, the DNA is TGTGCCAGCTTGACCGAAAGTCCTGAGCAGTTCTTC.